This TCR beta chain was identified during a study of patients and donors after allogeneic stem cell transplantation. TCRdb used MiXCR to reprocess the RT-PCR reads, holding one entry per CDR3 protein. Here the sample spans about 960,000 distinct CDR3 sequences, around 17% being singletons. The germline V gene encodes CDR1 SNHLY and CDR2 FYNNEI. Deletions cut 7 bases from V and 7 bases from J, with 19 bases between. This CDR3 comprises 15 residues. The rearrangement uses TRBV2 and TRBJ2-2; TRBD2 is a possible D gene (5 bases). The sequence came from a human donor who was either an allogeneic HSCT recipient or a stem cell or donor lymphocyte infusion donor (not recorded which). It is not recorded whose cells these are; they may come from a transplant donor. The sample comprised blood, either unsorted or a sorted T cell fraction (not recorded which). The CDR3 DNA reads TGTGCCAGCACCATGAGGGATGCGTCCTACGGGGAGCTGTTTTTT. It encodes CASTMRDASYGELFF.